The 20 T cell receptor beta chains below were found in one sample sequenced in a study of shared clonotypes between healthy human individuals. Only in-frame clones appear in the TCRdb table, and some are missing; sequencing was by immunoSEQ multiplex PCR. This sample carries about 2.5 million clones, less than 95% of them seen once, and the ten largest clones take 0.37%. Sequenced: naive CD4+ T cells from PBMCs. Subset indicated: CD45RA+ positively selected. Every receptor here comes from a man aged 18 to 35 in good health. Some clones in this sample may be carry-over from other donors' samples.

This clone is a singleton in its sample. The V call is TRBV5-4, the J call TRBJ2-1; a weak D match, TRBD1 (6 bases). Per the germline V gene, CDR1 is SGHNT and CDR2 is YYREEE (reference sequence). The CDR3 length is 16 residues. V gave up 2 bases and J gave up 7 bases, with 19 bases separating them. CDR3 nucleotide sequence: TGTGCCAGCAGCTTTCTCTGGGCAGGGGATTCTAATGAGCAGTTCTTC. This translates into CASSFLWAGDSNEQFF.

The chain links TRBV9 to TRBJ1-3; a possible D gene is TRBD1 (5 bases). The CDR3 is made up of 15 amino acids. V was shortened by 2 bases and J by 0 bases, with 9 bases between the two germline ends. Per the germline V gene, CDR1 is SGDLS and CDR2 is YYNGEE. This CDR3 is CASSVSGSSGNTIYF. The CDR3 region has the DNA TGTGCCAGCAGCGTTTCAGGGAGCTCTGGAAACACCATATATTTT.

This chain connects TRBV6-5 to TRBJ1-1, with no clear D. The germline V gene encodes CDR1 MNHEY and CDR2 SVGAGI. The CDR3 is 16 amino acids. V lost 2 bases and J lost 3, with 16 bases in between. CDR3 coding DNA: TGTGCCAGCAGTTACGGGCGACTGAAAAGGGACACTGAAGCTTTCTTT. It encodes CASSYGRLKRDTEAFF.

The chain couples TRBV6-1 to TRBJ2-4, with TRBD1 identical over 8 bases. Germline assignment: CDR1 MNHNS and CDR2 SASEGT. V dropped 7 bases and J dropped 6; count of bases not matched to a gene: 8. This CDR3 has 14 residues. The CDR3 DNA follows: TGTGCCAGCAAACCGGGACAGGACATAAACATTCAGTACTTC. Translated, it gives CASKPGQDINIQYF.

The V and J genes are TRBV28 and TRBJ2-2, with D unresolved. Trimming removed 3 bases at V and 0 bases at J, with 5 bases between. CDR1 is MDHEN, CDR2 SYDVKM, per germline. This CDR3 has 14 amino acids. The CDR3 DNA reads TGTGCCAGCAGTTTTACCACGAACACCGGGGAGCTGTTTTTT. It codes for CASSFTTNTGELFF.

V is TRBV28 and J is TRBJ2-7; 11 bases map to TRBD1. The CDR3 is made up of 16 amino acids. Germline V gives CDR1 MDHEN, CDR2 SYDVKM. With 5 bases clipped from V and 0 bases from J, the junction kept 6 bases outside the gene matches. This CDR3 reads CASSPFGQGASYEQYF. CDR3 nucleotides: TGTGCCAGCAGTCCTTTTGGACAGGGGGCCTCCTACGAGCAGTACTTC.

With respect to this clone: The identical CDR3 is also encoded by other nucleotide sequences in the sample. The rearrangement joins TRBV5-1 to TRBJ1-1, with D unclear. V lost 0 bases and J 1 base, leaving 7 bases between the germline ends. Germline-derived CDR1 and CDR2 are SGHRS and YFSETQ. CDR3 size: 14 residues. The CDR3 loop reads CASSLDSGNTEAFF. The CDR3, as DNA: TGCGCCAGCAGCTTGGATTCTGGGAACACTGAAGCTTTCTTT.

Concerning this clone itself: Additional DNA sequences in this sample encode the identical CDR3. J is TRBJ2-7 and V is TRBV28; D not certain. There are 13 residues in the CDR3. Trimming pared 3 bases from V and 3 bases from J, leaving 9 bases between. The germline V gene has CDR1 MDHEN and CDR2 SYDVKM. The CDR3 spells CASSLVHSYEQYF. The CDR3 DNA sequence: TGTGCCAGCAGTTTGGTTCACAGCTACGAGCAGTACTTC.

The gene calls are TRBV7-3 and TRBJ2-6, with a weak D call TRBD2 (5 bases). This CDR3 is built from 14 residues. V was cut by 2 bases and J by 3 bases, with 5 bases left in between. Germline lookup yields CDR1 SGHTA and CDR2 FQGTGA. The CDR3 loop is CASSLAGGANVLTF. The CDR3 bases are TGTGCCAGCAGCTTAGCGGGTGGGGCCAACGTCCTGACTTTC.

This clone occurred once. V usage is TRBV18 and J usage is TRBJ1-2; TRBD1 matches at 8 bases. J lost 7 bases, V lost 4 bases, and 14 bases had no gene match. Germline CDR1 is KGHSH and CDR2 is LQKENI. This CDR3 spans 16 amino acids. In DNA form, the CDR3 reads TGTGCCAGCTCACGAGGAGGTCAGGGGGCTTCTGGTGGCTACACCTTC. Translating it yields CASSRGGQGASGGYTF.

This clone was detected only once. This sequence joins TRBV6-5 and TRBJ1-2; the match to TRBD1 covers 7 bases. V shed 6 bases and J 13 bases; nucleotides not matched to a gene: 23. The CDR3 is 16 residues long. The germline V gene has CDR1 MNHEY and CDR2 SVGAGI. CDR3 sequence: CASSYTFTTGTDSRTF. The DNA of the CDR3 is TGTGCCAGCAGCTACACCTTTACAACCGGGACAGACTCCCGCACCTTC.

V and J are TRBV27 and TRBJ2-7; 9 nucleotides line up with TRBD1. The CDR3 has 14 residues. Germline V gene lookup returns CDR1 MNHEY and CDR2 SMNVEV (reference sequence). Trimming removed 6 bases from V and 2 bases from J; junction bases left unmatched: 5. The CDR3 loop is CASRDRGQAYEQYF. In DNA form, the CDR3 reads TGTGCCAGCAGGGACAGGGGACAAGCCTACGAGCAGTACTTC.

About this clone: The sample has other DNA sequences that encode this CDR3 too. The chain uses TRBV28 and TRBJ1-5; D unclear. The germline V gene has CDR1 MDHEN and CDR2 SYDVKM. The CDR3 is 14 amino acids. V was trimmed by 2 bases and J by 1 base, leaving 6 bases between them. In DNA form, the CDR3 reads TGTGCCAGCAGTTTAGGAGGGAGCAATCAGCCCCAGCATTTT. Its protein product is CASSLGGSNQPQHF.

The gene calls are TRBV6-1 and TRBJ2-2; TRBD1 agrees at 7 bases. The J segment lost 6 bases and the V segment lost 2 bases, leaving 6 bases of the junction unmatched. CDR3 length: 15 amino acids. Germline CDR1 MNHNS, CDR2 SASEGT. CDR3 DNA sequence: TGTGCCAGCAGTGAAAGACAGGGCGGGCCCGGGGAGCTGTTTTTT. Translating it yields CASSERQGGPGELFF.

V is TRBV27 and J is TRBJ2-7; 7 bases are a match to TRBD1. The CDR3 loop spans 14 amino acids. Germline values: CDR1 MNHEY, CDR2 SMNVEV (reference sequence). With 2 bases clipped from V and 2 bases from J, the junction kept 3 bases outside the gene matches. The chain's CDR3 is CASSLIGQAYEQYF. For the CDR3, the DNA is TGTGCCAGCAGTTTAATTGGACAGGCCTACGAGCAGTACTTC.

V is TRBV30 and J is TRBJ1-1; D is perhaps TRBD1 (6 bases). V was pared by 0 bases and J by 6 bases, with 23 bases between. Germline CDR1 reads GTSNPN; CDR2 reads SVGIG (reference sequence). This CDR3 is built from 17 residues. The CDR3 reads CAWSVTGQRALTAEAFF. In DNA form, the CDR3 reads TGTGCCTGGAGTGTAACCGGACAGCGCGCACTTACCGCTGAAGCTTTCTTT.

The CDR3, as DNA: TGTGCCAGCAGTCCGGACAGAAGGGGCTACAATGAGCAGTTCTTC. Translating gives CASSPDRRGYNEQFF. V and J are TRBV27 and TRBJ2-1, with a possible D match to TRBD1 (6 bases). CDR1 is MNHEY, CDR2 SMNVEV, per germline (reference sequence). The V end lost 5 bases, the J end lost 3 bases, and 14 bases lay between the germline ends. The CDR3 sequence is 15 residues long.

The chain combines TRBV5-1 with TRBJ2-3, with unresolved D. The germline CDR1 and CDR2 sequences are SGHRS and YFSETQ. This CDR3 has 11 residues. V lost 5 bases, J lost 3 bases, and 4 bases lay in between. Written as DNA, the CDR3 is TGCGCCAGCAGGCAAACAGATACGCAGTATTTT. Translated: CASRQTDTQYF. Full variable domain (remainder filled in from reference TRBV5-1 and TRBJ2-3): KAGVTQTPRYLIKTRGQQVTLSCSPISGHRSVSWYQQTPGQGLQFLFEYFSETQRNKGNFPGRFSGRQFSNSRSEMNVSTLELGDSALYLCASRQTDTQYFGPGTRLTVL.

This chain links TRBV5-4 with TRBJ2-3; 8 nucleotides line up with TRBD2. Germline V gene lookup returns CDR1 SGHNT and CDR2 YYREEE (reference sequence). Germline trimming cut 3 bases from V and 5 bases from J; bases unmatched to any gene: 5. The CDR3 covers 14 residues. The chain's CDR3 is CASSWGTSEDTQYF. The CDR3 region has the DNA TGTGCCAGCAGCTGGGGGACTAGTGAAGATACGCAGTATTTT.

The chain combines TRBV5-1 with TRBJ1-4, with 7 bases aligning to TRBD1. J gave up 5 bases and V 4 bases, and 5 bases lay outside the gene matches. Germline V gives CDR1 SGHRS, CDR2 YFSETQ. The CDR3 consists of 14 residues. CDR3 protein: CASSAPGQNEKLFF. CDR3 DNA sequence: TGCGCCAGCAGCGCCCCGGGACAGAATGAAAAACTGTTTTTT.